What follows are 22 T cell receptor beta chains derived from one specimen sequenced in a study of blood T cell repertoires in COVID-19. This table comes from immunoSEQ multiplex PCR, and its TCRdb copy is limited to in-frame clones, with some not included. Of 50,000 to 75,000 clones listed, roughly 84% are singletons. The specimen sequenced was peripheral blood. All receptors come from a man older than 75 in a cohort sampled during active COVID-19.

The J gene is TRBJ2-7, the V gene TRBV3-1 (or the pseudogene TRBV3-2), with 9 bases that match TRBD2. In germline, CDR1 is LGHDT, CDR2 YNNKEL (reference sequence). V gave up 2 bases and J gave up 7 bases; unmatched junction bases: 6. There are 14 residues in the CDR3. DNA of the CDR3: TGTGCCAGCAGCCAACCTAGCGGGATGCCGGAGCAGTACTTC. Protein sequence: CASSQPSGMPEQYF.

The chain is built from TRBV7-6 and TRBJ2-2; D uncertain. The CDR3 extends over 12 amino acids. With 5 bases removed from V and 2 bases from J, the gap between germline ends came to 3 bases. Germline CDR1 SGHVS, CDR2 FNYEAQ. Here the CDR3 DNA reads TGTGCCAGCAGCCCTAACACCGGGGAGCTGTTTTTT. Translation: CASSPNTGELFF.

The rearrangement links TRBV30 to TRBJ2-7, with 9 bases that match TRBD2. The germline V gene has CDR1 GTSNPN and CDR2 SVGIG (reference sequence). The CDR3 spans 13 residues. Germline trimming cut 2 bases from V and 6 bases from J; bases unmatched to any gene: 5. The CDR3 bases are TGTGCCTGGAGTTCTCGCGGGGGGGCCGAGCAGTACTTC. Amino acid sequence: CAWSSRGGAEQYF.

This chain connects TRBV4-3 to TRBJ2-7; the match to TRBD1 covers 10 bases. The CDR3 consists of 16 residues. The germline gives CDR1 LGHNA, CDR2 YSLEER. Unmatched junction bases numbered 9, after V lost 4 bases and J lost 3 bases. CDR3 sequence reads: CASSPSPGTGVYEQYF. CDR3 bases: TGCGCCAGCAGCCCCTCCCCCGGGACAGGGGTCTACGAGCAGTACTTC.

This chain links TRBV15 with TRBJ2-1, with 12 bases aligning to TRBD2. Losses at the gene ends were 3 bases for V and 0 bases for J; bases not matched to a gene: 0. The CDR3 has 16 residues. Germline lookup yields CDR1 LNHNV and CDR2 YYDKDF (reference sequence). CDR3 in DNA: TGTGCCACCAGCAGGACTAGCGGGAGCTCCTACAATGAGCAGTTCTTC. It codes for CATSRTSGSSYNEQFF.

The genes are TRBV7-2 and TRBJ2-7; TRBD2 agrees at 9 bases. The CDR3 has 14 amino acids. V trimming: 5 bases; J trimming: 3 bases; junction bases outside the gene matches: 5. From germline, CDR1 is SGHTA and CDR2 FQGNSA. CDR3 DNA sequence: TGTGCCAGCAGCCCAGGCGGGGGGGACTACGAGCAGTACTTC. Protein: CASSPGGGDYEQYF.

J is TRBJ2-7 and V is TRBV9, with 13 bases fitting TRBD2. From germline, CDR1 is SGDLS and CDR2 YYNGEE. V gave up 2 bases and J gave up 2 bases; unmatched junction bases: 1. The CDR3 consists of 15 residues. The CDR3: CASSVTSGRAYEQYF. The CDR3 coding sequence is TGTGCCAGCAGCGTTACTAGCGGGAGGGCCTACGAGCAGTACTTC. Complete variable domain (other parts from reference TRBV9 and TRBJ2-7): DSGVTQTPKHLITATGQRVTLRCSPRSGDLSVYWYQQSLDQGLQFLIQYYNGEERAKGNILERFSAQQFPDLHSELNLSSLELGDSALYFCASSVTSGRAYEQYFGPGTRLTVT.

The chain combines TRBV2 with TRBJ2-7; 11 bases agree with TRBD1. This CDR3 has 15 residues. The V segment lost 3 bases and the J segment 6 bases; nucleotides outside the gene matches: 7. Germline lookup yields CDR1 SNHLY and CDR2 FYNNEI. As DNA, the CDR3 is TGTGCCAGCAGTGACCGGACAGGGGGCATTCGCGAGCAGTACTTC. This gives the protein CASSDRTGGIREQYF.

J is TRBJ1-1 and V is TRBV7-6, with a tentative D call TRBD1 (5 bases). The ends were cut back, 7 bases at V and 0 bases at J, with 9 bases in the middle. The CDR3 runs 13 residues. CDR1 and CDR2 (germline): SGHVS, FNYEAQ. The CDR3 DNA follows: TGTGCCAGCAAGGGGTATATGAACACTGAAGCTTTCTTT. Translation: CASKGYMNTEAFF.

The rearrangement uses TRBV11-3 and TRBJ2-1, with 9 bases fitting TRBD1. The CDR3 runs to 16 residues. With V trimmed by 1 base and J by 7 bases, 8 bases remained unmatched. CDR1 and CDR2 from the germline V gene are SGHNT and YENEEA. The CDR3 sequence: CASSLGFTGGMNEQFF. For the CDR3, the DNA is TGTGCCAGCAGCTTAGGTTTTACAGGGGGCATGAATGAGCAGTTCTTC.

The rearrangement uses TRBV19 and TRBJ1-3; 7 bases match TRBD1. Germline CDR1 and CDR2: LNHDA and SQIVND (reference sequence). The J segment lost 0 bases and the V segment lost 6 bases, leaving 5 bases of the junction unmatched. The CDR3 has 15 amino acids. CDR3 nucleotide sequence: TGTGCCAGTAGGCCGGACAGGTTCTCTGGAAACACCATATATTTT. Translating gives CASRPDRFSGNTIYF.

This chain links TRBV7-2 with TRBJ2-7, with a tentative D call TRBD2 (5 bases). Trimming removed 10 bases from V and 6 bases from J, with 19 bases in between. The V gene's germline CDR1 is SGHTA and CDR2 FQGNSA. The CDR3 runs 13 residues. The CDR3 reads CATRRPGFGEQYF. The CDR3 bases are TGTGCCACCCGACGCCCGGGGTTCGGCGAGCAGTACTTC.

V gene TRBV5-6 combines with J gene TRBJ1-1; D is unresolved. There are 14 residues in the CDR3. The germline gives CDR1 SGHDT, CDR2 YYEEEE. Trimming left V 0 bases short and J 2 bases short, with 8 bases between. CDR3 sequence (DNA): TGTGCCAGCAGCTTGGGACACCTTAACACTGAAGCTTTCTTT. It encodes CASSLGHLNTEAFF.

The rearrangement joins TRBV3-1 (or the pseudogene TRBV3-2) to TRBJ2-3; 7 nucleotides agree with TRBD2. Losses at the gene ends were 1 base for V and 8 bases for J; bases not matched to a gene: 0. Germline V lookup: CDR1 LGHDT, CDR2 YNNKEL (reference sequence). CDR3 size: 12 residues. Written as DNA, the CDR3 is TGTGCCAGCAGCCAAGGACTAGCTACGCAGTATTTT. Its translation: CASSQGLATQYF.

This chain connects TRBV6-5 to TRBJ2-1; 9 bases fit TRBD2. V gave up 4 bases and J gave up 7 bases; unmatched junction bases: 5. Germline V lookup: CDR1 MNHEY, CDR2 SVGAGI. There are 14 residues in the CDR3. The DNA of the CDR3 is TGTGCCAGCAGTTTTCGGCTAGCGGGAAATGAGCAGTTCTTC. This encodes CASSFRLAGNEQFF.

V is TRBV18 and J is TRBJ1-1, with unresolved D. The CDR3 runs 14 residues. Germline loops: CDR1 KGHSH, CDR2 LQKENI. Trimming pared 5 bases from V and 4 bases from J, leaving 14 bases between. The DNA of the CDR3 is TGTGCCAGCTCATCTCAGTATGAGGGCACTGAAGCTTTCTTT. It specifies CASSSQYEGTEAFF.

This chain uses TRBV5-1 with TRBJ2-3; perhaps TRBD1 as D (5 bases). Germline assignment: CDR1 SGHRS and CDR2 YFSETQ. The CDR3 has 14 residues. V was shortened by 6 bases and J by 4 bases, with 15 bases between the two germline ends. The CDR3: CASTLRGAADTQYF. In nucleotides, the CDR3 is TGCGCCAGCACACTTCGTGGGGCAGCAGATACGCAGTATTTT.

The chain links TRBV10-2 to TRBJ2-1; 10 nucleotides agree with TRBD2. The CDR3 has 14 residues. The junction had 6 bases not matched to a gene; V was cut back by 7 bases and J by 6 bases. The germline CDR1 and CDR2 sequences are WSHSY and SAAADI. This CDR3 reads CASTPSGRSNEQFF. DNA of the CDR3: TGCGCCAGCACCCCTAGCGGGAGAAGCAATGAGCAGTTCTTC.

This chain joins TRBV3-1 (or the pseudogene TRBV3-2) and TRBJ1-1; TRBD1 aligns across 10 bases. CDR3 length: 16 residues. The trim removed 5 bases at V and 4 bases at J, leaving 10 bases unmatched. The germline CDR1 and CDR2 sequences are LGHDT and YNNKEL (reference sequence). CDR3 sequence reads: CASSGQGGQLSTEAFF. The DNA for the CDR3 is TGTGCCAGCAGCGGACAGGGGGGACAGTTGAGCACTGAAGCTTTCTTT.

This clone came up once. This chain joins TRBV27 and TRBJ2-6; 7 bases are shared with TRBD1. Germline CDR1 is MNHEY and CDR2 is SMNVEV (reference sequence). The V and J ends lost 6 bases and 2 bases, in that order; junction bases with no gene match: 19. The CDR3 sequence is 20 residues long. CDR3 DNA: TGTGCCAGCAGCTTTTCAACCGTATTAACAGGGGAACCTGGGGCCAACGTCCTGACTTTC. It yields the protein CASSFSTVLTGEPGANVLTF. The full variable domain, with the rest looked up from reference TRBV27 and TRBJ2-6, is EAQVTQNPRYLITVTGKKLTVTCSQNMNHEYMSWYRQDPGLGLRQIYYSMNVEVTDKGDVPEGYKVSRKEKRNFPLILESPSPNQTSLYFCASSFSTVLTGEPGANVLTFGAGSRLTVL.

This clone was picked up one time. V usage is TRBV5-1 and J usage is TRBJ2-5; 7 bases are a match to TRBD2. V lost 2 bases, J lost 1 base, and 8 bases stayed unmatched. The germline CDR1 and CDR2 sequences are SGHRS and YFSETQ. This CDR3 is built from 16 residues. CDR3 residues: CASSFGGVGSQETQYF. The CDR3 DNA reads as TGCGCCAGCAGCTTTGGGGGGGTCGGGTCCCAAGAGACCCAGTACTTC.

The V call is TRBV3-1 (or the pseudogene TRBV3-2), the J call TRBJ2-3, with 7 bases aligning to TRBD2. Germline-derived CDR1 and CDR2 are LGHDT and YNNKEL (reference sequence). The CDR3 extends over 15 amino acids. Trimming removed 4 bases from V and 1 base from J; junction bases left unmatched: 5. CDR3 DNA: TGTGCCAGCAGCCGACTAGCCGGGGGCACAGATACGCAGTATTTT. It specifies CASSRLAGGTDTQYF.